This T cell receptor (beta chain) was captured by sequencing in a study of neurological immune-mediated disorders. Study-wide context: Of the approximately 35 patients with multiple sclerosis, about 31 had relapsing-remitting MS, whereas the remaining 3 had secondary progressive MS.

Ten or more counts support this clonotype. Its target is not known. Overall study results and limits: TCR-beta repertoires seemed private in all groups, with no expanded CDR3 amino acid sequences shared.

5'RACE generated cDNA with 10-nucleotide random UMIs. The output of every sequencing run, over 190 million TCR-beta sequences, came from 15-18 subjects. TCRdb analysed the 5' RACE reads with MiXCR anew, one entry per CDR3 protein. The sample consists of 55,000 to 75,000 distinct CDR3 sequences, 2% to 3% of them appearing once. This clonotype was obtained from a man aged 45-65 years with multiple sclerosis. Sequencing input: PBMCs.

The CDR3 reads CASSLGGSDQETQYF. The DNA of the CDR3 is TGTGCCAGCAGCTTAGGGGGTAGCGACCAAGAGACCCAGTACTTC. The chain is built from TRBV7-2 and TRBJ2-5; possible D gene TRBD2, 5 bases. CDR1 is SGHTA, CDR2 FQGNSA, per germline. This CDR3 has 15 amino acids. Trimming pared 1 base from V and 0 bases from J, leaving 9 bases between.